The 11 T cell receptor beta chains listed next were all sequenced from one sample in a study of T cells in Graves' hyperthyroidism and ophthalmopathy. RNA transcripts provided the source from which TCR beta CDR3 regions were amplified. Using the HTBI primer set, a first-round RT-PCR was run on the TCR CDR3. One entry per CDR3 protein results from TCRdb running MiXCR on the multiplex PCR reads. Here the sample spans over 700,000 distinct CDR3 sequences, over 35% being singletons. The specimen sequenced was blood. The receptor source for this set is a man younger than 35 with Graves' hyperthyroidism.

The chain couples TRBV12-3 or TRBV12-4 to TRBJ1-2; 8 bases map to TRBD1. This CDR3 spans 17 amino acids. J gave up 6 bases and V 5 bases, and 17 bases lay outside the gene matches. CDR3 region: CASSPPRGRSLGDGYTF. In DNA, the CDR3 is TGTGCCAGCAGTCCTCCCAGGGGGCGAAGCCTTGGCGATGGCTACACCTTC.

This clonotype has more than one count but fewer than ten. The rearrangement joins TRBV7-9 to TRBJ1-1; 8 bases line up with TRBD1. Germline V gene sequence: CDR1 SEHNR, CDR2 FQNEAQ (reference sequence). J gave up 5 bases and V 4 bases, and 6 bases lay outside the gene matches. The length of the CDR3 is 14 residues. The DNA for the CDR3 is TGTGCCAGCAGCTCACAACAGGGGGGGACTGAAGCTTTCTTT. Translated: CASSSQQGGTEAFF.

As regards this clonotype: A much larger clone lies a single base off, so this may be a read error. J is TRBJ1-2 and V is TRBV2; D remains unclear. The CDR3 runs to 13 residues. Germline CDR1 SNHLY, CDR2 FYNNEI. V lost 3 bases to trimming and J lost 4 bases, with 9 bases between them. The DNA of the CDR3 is TGTGCCAGCAGTGAGGGGATAGTCTATGGCTACACCTTC. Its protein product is CASSEGIVYGYTF.

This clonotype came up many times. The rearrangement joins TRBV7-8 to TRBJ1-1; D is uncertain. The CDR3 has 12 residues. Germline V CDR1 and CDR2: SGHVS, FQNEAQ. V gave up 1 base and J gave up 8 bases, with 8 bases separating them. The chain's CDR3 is CASSLGWQEAFF. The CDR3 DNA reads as TGTGCCAGCAGCTTAGGTTGGCAGGAAGCTTTCTTT.

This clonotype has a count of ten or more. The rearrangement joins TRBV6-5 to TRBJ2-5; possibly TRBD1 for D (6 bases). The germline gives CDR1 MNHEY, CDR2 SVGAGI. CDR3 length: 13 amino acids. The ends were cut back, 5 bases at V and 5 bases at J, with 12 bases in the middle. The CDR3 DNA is TGTGCCAGCAGTGTACAGGGAGTGGAGACCCAGTACTTC. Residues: CASSVQGVETQYF.

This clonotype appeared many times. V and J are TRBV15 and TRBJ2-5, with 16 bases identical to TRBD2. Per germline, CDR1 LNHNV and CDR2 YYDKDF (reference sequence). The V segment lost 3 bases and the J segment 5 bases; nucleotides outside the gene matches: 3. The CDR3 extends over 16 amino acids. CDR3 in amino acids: CATSSLGLAGGETQYF. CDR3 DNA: TGTGCCACCAGCAGCCTGGGACTAGCGGGAGGGGAGACCCAGTACTTC.

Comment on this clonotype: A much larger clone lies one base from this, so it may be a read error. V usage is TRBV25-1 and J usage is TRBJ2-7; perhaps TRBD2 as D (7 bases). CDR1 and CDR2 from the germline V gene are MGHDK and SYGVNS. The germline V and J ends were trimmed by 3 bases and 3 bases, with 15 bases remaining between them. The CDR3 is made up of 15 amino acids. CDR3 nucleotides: TGTGCCAGCAGTGAGGACGGGGGGCCCTTCTACGAGCAGTACTTC. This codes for CASSEDGGPFYEQYF.

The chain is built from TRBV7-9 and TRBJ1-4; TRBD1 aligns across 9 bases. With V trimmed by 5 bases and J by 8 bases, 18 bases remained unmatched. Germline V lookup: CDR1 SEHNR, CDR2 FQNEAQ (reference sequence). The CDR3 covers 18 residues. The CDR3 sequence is CASSQVPGGGGQGEKLFF. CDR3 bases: TGTGCCAGCAGCCAAGTCCCAGGTGGAGGCGGACAGGGGGAAAAACTGTTTTTT.

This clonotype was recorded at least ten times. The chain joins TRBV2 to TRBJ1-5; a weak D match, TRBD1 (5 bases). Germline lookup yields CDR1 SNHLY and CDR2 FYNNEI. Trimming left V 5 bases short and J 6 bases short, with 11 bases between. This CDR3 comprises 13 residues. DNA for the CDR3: TGTGCCAGCAGTTTAGGGGTGCGTCAGCCCCAGCATTTT. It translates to CASSLGVRQPQHF.

CDR3 amino acids: CASGPPGAWGPFEAFF. For the CDR3, the DNA is TGTGCTAGTGGCCCCCCGGGGGCGTGGGGCCCCTTTGAAGCTTTCTTT. This chain joins TRBV10-3 and TRBJ1-1, with a possible D match to TRBD1 (6 bases). CDR1 and CDR2 (germline): ENHRY, SYGVKD. The CDR3 has 16 residues.

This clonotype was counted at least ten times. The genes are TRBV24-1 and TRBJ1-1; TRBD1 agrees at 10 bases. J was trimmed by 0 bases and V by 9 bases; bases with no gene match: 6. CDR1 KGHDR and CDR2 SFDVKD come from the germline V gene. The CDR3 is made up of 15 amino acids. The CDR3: CATLPGQGMNTEAFF. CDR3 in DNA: TGTGCCACCCTACCGGGACAGGGGATGAACACTGAAGCTTTCTTT.